This T cell receptor (beta chain) was recorded in a study of blood T cell repertoires in COVID-19. On the study more broadly: T cells, B-cell-depleted T cells, or PBMCs supplied cDNA or gDNA.

Here immunoSEQ multiplex PCR was the method, and the copy in TCRdb shows in-frame clones only, minus some. Of about 180,000 clones listed, roughly 88% were seen once; the top ten hold 7% to 10%. What the recovered Cohort 3 donors had was two negative PCRs, clearance, or symptom resolution. The germline V gene encodes CDR1 MDHEN and CDR2 SYDVKM. The CDR3 contains 13 residues. V shed 6 bases and J shed 4 bases, with 12 bases lying between them. The J gene is TRBJ1-2, the V gene TRBV28, with D tentatively TRBD1 (6 bases). The clonotype comes from a woman aged 25 to 39 who had recovered from COVID-19. Source material: PBMCs or T cells enriched from blood (not recorded which). CDR3 amino acids: CASSTGHRYGYTF. Written as DNA, the CDR3 is TGTGCCAGCAGCACGGGACACCGCTATGGCTACACCTTC.